This T cell receptor (beta chain) stems from a study of control samples from healthy donors and cancer patients. Sequencing was performed with immunoSEQ multiplex PCR; in TCRdb, only in-frame clones are kept and a portion is missing. The sample yields approximately 150,000 clones, 91% seen once. Germline V gives CDR1 DFQATT, CDR2 SNEGSKA (reference sequence). The CDR3 spans 11 residues. V lost 2 bases to trimming and J lost 6 bases, with 6 bases between them. The rearrangement uses TRBV20-1 and TRBJ2-3; either TRBD1 or TRBD2 may fit D (5 bases each). The sequence was collected from a man aged 30 to 45 in good health. Sequencing was performed on blood. The CDR3 reads CSARRGDTQYF. The CDR3 DNA sequence: TGCAGTGCTAGACGGGGCGATACGCAGTATTTT.